This TCR beta chain was captured in a study of blood T cell repertoires in COVID-19. Sequencing used immunoSEQ multiplex PCR; TCRdb keeps in-frame clones, though not all of them. The sample consists of 83,000 or so clones, around nine tenths of them appearing once. The length of the CDR3 is 15 residues. Between the trimmed V and J ends, which lost 4 bases and 6 bases, there was a span of 15 bases. Per germline, CDR1 MGHRA and CDR2 YSYEKL. The material sequenced was peripheral blood. The receptor's source is an older man with active or convalescent COVID-19. The chain has TRBV4-1 and TRBJ2-2; weak D call: TRBD1 (6 bases). For the CDR3, the DNA is TGCGCCAGCAGCCCCGGGCAGGGGCCCGCCGGGGAGCTGTTTTTT. This encodes CASSPGQGPAGELFF.